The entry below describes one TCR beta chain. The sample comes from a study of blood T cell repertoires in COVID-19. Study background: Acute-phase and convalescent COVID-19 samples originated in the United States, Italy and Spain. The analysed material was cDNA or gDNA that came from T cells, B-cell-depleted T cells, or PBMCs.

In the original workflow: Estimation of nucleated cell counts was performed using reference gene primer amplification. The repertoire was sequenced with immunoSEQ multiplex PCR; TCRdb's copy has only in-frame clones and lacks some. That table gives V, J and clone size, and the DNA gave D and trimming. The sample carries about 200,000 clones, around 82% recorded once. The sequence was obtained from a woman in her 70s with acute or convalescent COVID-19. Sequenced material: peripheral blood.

The DNA for the CDR3 is TGTGCCACCCATCAAGGGGGGAACACTGAAGCTTTCTTT. Encoded protein: CATHQGGNTEAFF. The chain carries TRBV19 and TRBJ1-1; weak D call: TRBD1 (6 bases). V shed 10 bases and J shed 1 base, with 13 bases lying between them. Germline CDR1 reads LNHDA; CDR2 reads SQIVND (reference sequence). The CDR3 has 13 residues.